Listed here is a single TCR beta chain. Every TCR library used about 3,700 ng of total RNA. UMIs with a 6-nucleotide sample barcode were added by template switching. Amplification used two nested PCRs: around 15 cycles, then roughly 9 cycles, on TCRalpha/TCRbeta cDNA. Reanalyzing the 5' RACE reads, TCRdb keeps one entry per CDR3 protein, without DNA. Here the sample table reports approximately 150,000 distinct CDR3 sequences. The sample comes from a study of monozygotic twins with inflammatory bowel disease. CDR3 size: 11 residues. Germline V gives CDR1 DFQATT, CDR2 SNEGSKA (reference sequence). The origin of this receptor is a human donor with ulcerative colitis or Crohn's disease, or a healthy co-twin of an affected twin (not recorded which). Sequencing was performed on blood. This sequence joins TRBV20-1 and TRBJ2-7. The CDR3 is CSAGRLYEQYF.